This record concerns one T cell receptor beta chain sequence. The target of this receptor is not known. Within one base of it there is no much larger clone, and no base qualities were kept. The data originate from a study of siplizumab effects on memory and regulatory T cells (dated by TCRdb to the late 2010s). Regarding the complete study: The effect of the anti-CD2 antibody siplizumab on alloreactive T-cell subsets was examined in allogeneic mixed lymphocyte reactions constructed from human PBMCs.

TCRbeta CDR3 sequencing was performed on sorted unstimulated T cells and on proliferating T cells recovered from mixed lymphocyte reactions. Fresh whole blood from nine to eleven HLA-typed healthy donors was used to isolate PBMCs. Here is what the overall study found, with its caveats: Among mappable alloreactive CD4+ clones, an average Treg-derived fraction of approximately 73% was observed with siplizumab, compared with approximately 25% in control reactions. The cumulative frequency of alloreactive sequences that could be traced back to unstimulated CD4+ memory T cells was significantly reduced by siplizumab. Compared with memory T cells, unstimulated naive T cells appeared more diverse, and naive cells seemed to make a substantial contribution to the alloresponse. A naive or memory phenotype could not be assigned to roughly 75-96% of proliferating CD4+ or CD8+ clones. Because sequences below about 10^-5 frequency were poorly captured, only a minor fraction of alloreactive clones could be mapped to unstimulated subsets. Whether proliferating Tregs from siplizumab cultures were suppressive was not functionally confirmed.

The library relied on the immunoSEQ multiplex PCR assay. Roughly 10^5 TCR templates per sample were assayed on the deep sequencing platform. Genomic DNA extracted from sorted T cells was used for TCRbeta CDR3 sequencing. In the paper's pipeline: The R programming language was used for clonal analysis of the TCRbeta CDR3 data. Alloreactive CD4+ and CD8+ clones were identified by comparing unstimulated samples to CFSE-low samples taken after the reaction. By matching sequences to the repertoires of sorted unstimulated Treg and non-Treg cells, each alloreactive CD4+ clone was assigned a regulatory or non-regulatory origin. The source is immuneACCESS, and TCRdb retained only in-frame sequences with V and J called. Part of the clones is not carried over; for the studies checked, unresolved V genes explain less than half of this, and the remainder is unexplained. V, J and clone size are taken as reported in that table, and D and trimming were inferred from the DNA itself. The sample table lists about 97,000 clones, around nine tenths of them with a count of one. Jointly, the top ten make up roughly 1.1% of the sample.

CDR1 and CDR2 (SGHTA, FQGTGA) derive from the germline V gene. V gives up 5 bases and J gives up 3 bases, and the segment between their germline ends measures 20 bases. From its cysteine to its phenylalanine, the CDR3 spans 17 amino acids. The only DNA kept is the CDR3, 51 bases in frame from the first base. The chain links TRBV7-3 with TRBJ2-1, with a weak D call of TRBD1 (6 bases match). The source of this sequence is a human donor in good health. Sequencing was performed on CD4+ T cells sorted from blood. The CDR3 in this case is CASSPNMGRGRYNEQFF. The nucleotides are TGTGCCAGCAGCCCTAATATGGGCAGGGGACGCTACAATGAGCAGTTCTTC.